What follows are 5 T cell receptor beta chains derived from one specimen sequenced in a study of T cell changes during pregnancy in multiple sclerosis. Measured with immunoSEQ multiplex PCR; TCRdb has only the in-frame clones, and not every one. The sample has about 84,000 clones; over 90% are singletons. The sample in question was peripheral blood, obtained in the third trimester of pregnancy. All receptors derive from a female donor with multiple sclerosis, enrolled in a pregnancy study.

The chain employs TRBV9 and TRBJ2-1, with 9 bases that match TRBD2. This CDR3 contains 18 residues. Losses at the gene ends were 1 base for V and 9 bases for J; bases not matched to a gene: 17. Germline values: CDR1 SGDLS, CDR2 YYNGEE. The CDR3 here is CASSVRDWASGIFGEQFF. The DNA for the CDR3 is TGTGCCAGCAGCGTAAGAGATTGGGCTAGCGGGATATTCGGTGAGCAGTTCTTC. The full variable domain, completed using reference TRBV9 and TRBJ2-1, is DSGVTQTPKHLITATGQRVTLRCSPRSGDLSVYWYQQSLDQGLQFLIQYYNGEERAKGNILERFSAQQFPDLHSELNLSSLELGDSALYFCASSVRDWASGIFGEQFFGPGTRLTVL.

The rearrangement links TRBV5-1 to TRBJ1-2; possible D gene TRBD1, 5 bases. Trimming cost V 0 bases and J 6 bases, with 9 bases left between them. Germline values: CDR1 SGHRS, CDR2 YFSETQ. This CDR3 region has 13 residues. CDR3 residues: CASSLGSGNGYTF. CDR3 nucleotide sequence: TGCGCCAGCAGCTTGGGGTCAGGGAATGGCTACACCTTC.

This chain links TRBV29-1 with TRBJ2-1; 9 bases are shared with TRBD1. The J segment lost 7 bases and the V segment lost 7 bases, leaving 11 bases of the junction unmatched. The germline CDR1 and CDR2 sequences are SQVTM and ANQGSEA. The CDR3 runs to 14 residues. The chain's CDR3 is CSAGTGQGMNEQFF. The CDR3 coding sequence is TGCAGCGCCGGAACGGGACAGGGTATGAATGAGCAGTTCTTC.

This clone was counted a single time. This chain uses TRBV7-3 with TRBJ1-2; perhaps TRBD1 as D (5 bases). With 5 bases removed from V and 0 bases from J, the gap between germline ends came to 22 bases. There are 18 residues in the CDR3. Germline V CDR1 and CDR2: SGHTA, FQGTGA. As DNA, the CDR3 is TGTGCCAGCAGCCTCAGCCCTAACGGACCGGGGGCTAACTATGGCTACACCTTC. It codes for CASSLSPNGPGANYGYTF.

This clone has only a few counts. The chain joins TRBV9 to TRBJ2-7, with 13 nucleotides matching TRBD2. V lost 0 bases, J lost 3 bases, and 3 bases stayed unmatched. Germline V gene data show CDR1 as SGDLS and CDR2 as YYNGEE. The CDR3 has 16 residues. The CDR3: CASSVGTSGGFYEQYF. The CDR3 DNA reads TGTGCCAGCAGCGTAGGGACTAGCGGGGGTTTCTACGAGCAGTACTTC.